A single sample gave rise to the 7 T cell receptor beta chains below, sequenced in a study of T-cell memory formation after mild COVID-19. TCRdb re-called the 5' RACE reads through MiXCR, storing one row per CDR3 protein. The data contain some 350,000 distinct CDR3 sequences, around a sixth of them seen just once; the ten biggest clones take up about a fifth. Sequences were obtained from PBMCs or a T cell subset sorted from them (not recorded which). Receptors originate from a young man who had mild COVID-19 (a few samples of this study predate the infection). Cell type and time point are not known.

The chain has TRBV12-3 or TRBV12-4 and TRBJ2-3; perhaps TRBD1 as D (6 bases). This CDR3 has 15 residues. V gave up 3 bases and J gave up 0 bases, with 10 bases separating them. This CDR3 is CASSFAGESTDTQYF. The CDR3 DNA follows: TGTGCCAGCAGTTTTGCAGGGGAAAGCACAGATACGCAGTATTTT.

This clonotype was counted at least ten times. This chain links TRBV12-3 or TRBV12-4 with TRBJ2-5, with a possible D match to TRBD2 (5 bases). Trimming took off 2 bases at V and 2 bases at J, with 9 bases between the two ends. The CDR3 length is 14 residues. The CDR3 region has the DNA TGTGCCAGCAGTTTACGGGATAGACAAGAGACCCAGTACTTC. Translated, it gives CASSLRDRQETQYF.

This clonotype was picked up a small number of times. V usage is TRBV2 and J usage is TRBJ1-5; weak D call: TRBD1 (6 bases). Trimming left V 4 bases short and J 9 bases short, with 22 bases between. The CDR3 consists of 16 residues. Per germline, CDR1 SNHLY and CDR2 FYNNEI. Here the CDR3 reads CASSGPTRDIFWPQHF. In nucleotides, the CDR3 is TGTGCCAGCAGTGGACCTACCCGGGACATCTTTTGGCCCCAGCATTTT.

About this clonotype itself: As the CDR3 is not closed by the conserved phenylalanine or tryptophan, this likely results from a read error. The chain carries TRBV5-6 and TRBJ2-5; D tentatively reads TRBD1 or TRBD2 (6 bases each). The CDR3 contains 15 residues. CDR1 and CDR2 from the germline V gene are SGHDT and YYEEEE. Trimming took 4 bases from V and 1 from J, leaving 14 bases between them. The CDR3 DNA follows: TGTGCCAGCAGCGGGGGGACAATTCCCCAAGAGACCCAGTACCTC. Protein sequence: CASSGGTIPQETQYL.

As DNA, the CDR3 is TGTGCCAGCAGCCTGTCTGGAGGGGGGGTACAGTTCTTC. Protein: CASSLSGGGVQFF. The genes are TRBV9 and TRBJ2-1; maybe TRBD2 (7 bases). Trimming shortened V by 4 bases and J by 13 bases, and 18 bases separated the two germline ends. The V gene's germline CDR1 is SGDLS and CDR2 YYNGEE. CDR3 size: 13 residues.

The chain links TRBV14 to TRBJ2-5; D is possibly TRBD1 or TRBD2 (6 bases each). Between the trimmed V and J ends, which lost 6 bases and 4 bases, there was a span of 12 bases. This CDR3 region has 13 residues. The germline gives CDR1 SGHDN, CDR2 FVKESK. CDR3 nucleotide sequence: TGTGCCAGCAGTCCCTCGGGGGCAGAGACCCAGTACTTC. Translation: CASSPSGAETQYF.

The sample holds a few counts of this clonotype. The rearrangement joins TRBV25-1 to TRBJ1-2; perhaps TRBD1 as D (6 bases). V was clipped by 4 bases and J by 3 bases, with 15 bases between them. Germline V gene lookup returns CDR1 MGHDK and CDR2 SYGVNS. The CDR3 contains 15 residues. CDR3 in DNA: TGTGCCAGCAGTGCGGAATGGGGGGGCCACTATGGCTACACCTTC. Amino acids: CASSAEWGGHYGYTF.